This record concerns one TCR beta chain sequence. Its antigen target is currently unknown. No clone much larger than this one lies a single base away; base qualities are absent. The source of the sample is a study of blood T cell repertoires in COVID-19 (dated by TCRdb to between 2020 and 2021). For context, the study as a whole: Collaborator samples came from the United States, Italy and Spain and covered acute and convalescent phases of COVID-19. The prospective study material was composed of cDNA or gDNA derived from T cells, B-cell-depleted T cells, or PBMCs. Deeply sampled blood TCRbeta repertoires from subjects exposed to, actively infected with, or recovered from COVID-19 were included in the dataset. The repertoires were made available in a free public database intended to serve as a resource for research on the immune response to SARS-CoV-2. The samples were drawn from the first 160 participants of the ongoing ImmuneRACE study and from 1,254 subjects provided by 6 global collaborators. Nearly every sample came with metadata listing a de-identified subject ID, COVID-19 status, age in years and sex. Where available, HLA class I and class II types were taken from metadata supplied by the sample provider and were not determined by assay-based typing.

Results and caveats for the whole study, not just this receptor: The quantity of clinical and demographic metadata differed by source and by participant and was supplied without curation.

Spanning cysteine to phenylalanine, the CDR3 consists of 13 amino acids. The retained sequence is limited to the CDR3, 39 bases, with the frame set at the first base. From the germline V gene, CDR1 is MDHEN and CDR2 is SYDVKM. Relative to germline, V is 8 bases shorter and J is 1 base shorter, with 8 bases between their ends. TCRbeta CDR3 regions were amplified from genomic DNA by means of the immunoSEQ Assay, a bias-controlled multiplex PCR. On the study's bioinformatics: Within the assay, amplification of reference gene primers was used to estimate how many nucleated cells each sample contained. To quantify the absolute abundance of each unique TCRbeta CDR3 rearrangement, sequence reads were collapsed and filtered. For each sample, productive Simpson clonality was calculated as the square root of Simpson's diversity index across productive rearrangements. TCRdb took over this immuneACCESS table, retaining in-frame rearrangements with V and J assigned. Such tables are incomplete; in checked studies, under half of the missing clones stem from an unresolved V gene, and the remainder is unexplained. V and J calls and clone size are copied from that table; D and trimming were computed from the DNA. Within this sample are 450,000 or so clones, with about 92% of them counted one time only. Approximately 0.55% of the sample comes from the top ten.

In the prospective study, participants were roughly 18 to 95 years old, resided in approximately 22 geographic areas of the United States, and were enrolled through a virtual design. To assign participants to cohorts, the prospective study relied on clinical history that participants themselves reported in a screening survey and a study questionnaire. ImmuneRACE Cohort 3 recovered participants were defined by two consecutive negative NP/OP PCR tests, healthcare professional clearance, or symptom resolution. In the prospective study, whole blood, serum and a nasopharyngeal or oropharyngeal swab were collected from each participant by mobile phlebotomists. Participants in the prospective study had the option to provide additional blood draws and questionnaires over a roughly two-month period. Blood samples from the prospective study were shipped frozen or at room temperature prior to DNA extraction.

The source is a man aged 18 to 30 who had recovered from COVID-19. The sequencing sample was made of PBMCs or T cells enriched from blood (not recorded which). The chain joins TRBV28 to TRBJ2-2; matching of 6 bases hints at TRBD2 as the D gene. The CDR3 protein is CASLGGNTGELFF. The DNA sequence is given as TGTGCCAGCCTGGGGGGGAACACCGGGGAGCTGTTTTTT.